One TCR beta chain is described in this entry. The data belong to a study of blood T cell repertoires in COVID-19. About the study: The United States, Italy and Spain were the sources of the acute and convalescent COVID-19 samples. Sources were T cells, B-cell-depleted T cells, or PBMCs; the material itself was cDNA or gDNA.

In the authors' methods: Quantification of nucleated cells was approximated via reference gene primer amplification. This table comes from immunoSEQ multiplex PCR, and its TCRdb copy is limited to in-frame clones, with some not included. The V and J calls and clone size come from that table; D and trimming were worked out from the DNA. The sample shows a few hundred thousand clones, more than 70% of them seen only once. Recruited during active infection, patients (from Seattle) were subsequently followed longitudinally. V gave up 2 bases and J gave up 10 bases, with 18 bases separating them. The CDR3 has 14 amino acids. From germline, CDR1 is WNHNN and CDR2 SYGVQD (reference sequence).

Specimen: peripheral blood. The receptor was isolated from a woman aged 25 to 39 with COVID-19, enrolled during active disease. This chain uses TRBV10-1 with TRBJ2-7; D is perhaps TRBD2 (7 bases). CDR3 in DNA: TGCGCCAGCAGTGAGGATTTTCGGGGGGCGCAACAGTACTTC. Translation: CASSEDFRGAQQYF.